The 17 T cell receptor beta chains below come from one sample, sequenced in a study of cytomegalovirus exposure and HLA in healthy donors. The PCR used 60 Vbeta and 13 Jbeta primers. Data came from immunoSEQ multiplex PCR; TCRdb stores just in-frame clones and leaves some out. Its table records tens of thousands of clones. Specimen: PBMCs. Receptors were obtained from a male donor in good health and CMV-seropositive.

The CDR3, as DNA: TGTGCCATCAGTGAGATGATCGGGAGGGGGGAGACCCAGTACTTC. This encodes CAISEMIGRGETQYF. This rearrangement joins TRBV10-3 to TRBJ2-5; 8 nucleotides match TRBD2. The trim removed 2 bases at V and 5 bases at J, leaving 7 bases unmatched. CDR1 is ENHRY, CDR2 SYGVKD, per germline. The CDR3 covers 15 residues.

The V call is TRBV12-5, the J call TRBJ1-2, with 8 bases identical to TRBD1. Germline assignment: CDR1 LGHNT and CDR2 FRNRAP. J gave up 11 bases and V 5 bases, and 4 bases lay outside the gene matches. The CDR3 length is 11 residues. The DNA for the CDR3 is TGTGCTAGTGGTAACCAGGGGGCTTACACCTTC. It translates to CASGNQGAYTF.

The chain is built from TRBV5-1 and TRBJ2-5; 14 bases line up with TRBD2. The CDR3 is made up of 15 amino acids. V dropped 2 bases and J dropped 5; count of bases not matched to a gene: 2. From germline, CDR1 is SGHRS and CDR2 YFSETQ. As DNA, the CDR3 is TGCGCCAGCAGCTTCGGACTAGCGGGAGGCGAGACCCAGTACTTC. Its translation: CASSFGLAGGETQYF.

The chain couples TRBV2 to TRBJ1-2, with D unclear. There are 16 residues in the CDR3. Looked up from germline, CDR1 is SNHLY and CDR2 is FYNNEI. Deletions cut 3 bases from V and 0 bases from J, with 14 bases between. This CDR3 is CASSENMVRTNYGYTF. CDR3 DNA sequence: TGTGCCAGCAGTGAGAATATGGTGAGGACTAACTATGGCTACACCTTC.

The chain employs TRBV7-9 and TRBJ1-4; possibly TRBD1 for D (6 bases). Between the trimmed V and J ends, which lost 5 bases and 1 base, there was a span of 11 bases. The length of the CDR3 is 15 residues. From germline, CDR1 is SEHNR and CDR2 FQNEAQ (reference sequence). In DNA form, the CDR3 reads TGTGCCAGCAGCCCCCAACAGGGAACTAATGAAAAACTGTTTTTT. Its protein product is CASSPQQGTNEKLFF.

The rearrangement links TRBV5-5 to TRBJ1-5; possible D gene TRBD1, 6 bases. The V gene's germline CDR1 is SGHKS and CDR2 YYEKEE (reference sequence). V was clipped by 4 bases and J by 6 bases, with 14 bases between them. This CDR3 spans 14 amino acids. The chain's CDR3 is CASSGEPQGQPQHF. CDR3 sequence (DNA): TGTGCCAGCAGCGGCGAACCACAGGGTCAGCCCCAGCATTTT.

The chain uses TRBV25-1 and TRBJ2-7, with a weak D call TRBD2 (5 bases). The germline V gene has CDR1 MGHDK and CDR2 SYGVNS. The length of the CDR3 is 14 residues. Trimming pared 10 bases from V and 0 bases from J, leaving 16 bases between. The CDR3: CANLTREGSYEQYF. CDR3 nucleotide sequence: TGTGCCAACTTAACGAGGGAAGGCTCCTACGAGCAGTACTTC.

The rearrangement uses TRBV6-1 and TRBJ2-7; 10 positions match TRBD2. Germline V gene lookup returns CDR1 MNHNS and CDR2 SASEGT. This CDR3 has 13 amino acids. The V segment lost 9 bases and the J segment 5 bases; nucleotides outside the gene matches: 7. The CDR3: CASPGLATDEQYF. In DNA form, the CDR3 reads TGTGCCAGTCCGGGACTAGCGACCGACGAGCAGTACTTC.

The rearrangement uses TRBV5-6 and TRBJ2-7; D perhaps matches TRBD2 (6 bases). This CDR3 spans 13 amino acids. CDR1 is SGHDT and CDR2 is YYEEEE in the germline V gene. V lost 1 base, J lost 5 bases, and 10 bases lay in between. The CDR3 coding sequence is TGTGCCAGCAGCTTGTTGTCTAGCGACGAGCAGTACTTC. This sequence encodes CASSLLSSDEQYF.

The rearrangement uses TRBV5-4 and TRBJ1-2, with 10 bases identical to TRBD1. Trimming removed 3 bases from V and 2 bases from J; junction bases left unmatched: 16. CDR1 is SGHNT and CDR2 is YYREEE in the germline V gene (reference sequence). The CDR3 is made up of 19 amino acids. This CDR3 is CASSSHATGGIPDNYGYTF. The CDR3 DNA reads TGTGCCAGCAGCTCCCACGCGACAGGGGGCATACCCGACAACTATGGCTACACCTTC.

The chain employs TRBV27 and TRBJ2-2, with 14 bases matching TRBD2. This CDR3 region has 18 residues. V gave up 5 bases and J gave up 4 bases; unmatched junction bases: 9. The germline CDR1 and CDR2 sequences are MNHEY and SMNVEV (reference sequence). The CDR3 DNA sequence: TGTGCCAGCAGTCCCCGACTAGCGGGAGGGTTAGGCACCGGGGAGCTGTTTTTT. Its translation is CASSPRLAGGLGTGELFF.

The chain couples TRBV6-1 to TRBJ1-2, with 8 bases matching TRBD1. The CDR3 runs to 15 residues. Germline CDR1 and CDR2: MNHNS and SASEGT. V lost 4 bases to trimming and J lost 4 bases; unmatched junction nucleotides: 8. Here the CDR3 reads CASSVGQGESYGYTF. CDR3 nucleotides: TGTGCCAGCAGTGTAGGACAGGGTGAGAGCTATGGCTACACCTTC.

The chain has TRBV6-5 and TRBJ2-7; D not resolved. CDR3 length: 14 amino acids. Germline V gives CDR1 MNHEY, CDR2 SVGAGI. The germline V and J ends were trimmed by 0 bases and 2 bases, with 8 bases remaining between them. CDR3 sequence reads: CASSYSGSAYEQYF. CDR3 nucleotide sequence: TGTGCCAGCAGTTACTCGGGCTCGGCCTACGAGCAGTACTTC.

This chain joins TRBV5-6 and TRBJ1-1; 8 nucleotides match TRBD1. Germline CDR1 SGHDT, CDR2 YYEEEE. V gave up 5 bases and J gave up 1 base; unmatched junction bases: 10. The CDR3 has 16 residues. The CDR3 reads CASSITMGQENTEAFF. CDR3 sequence (DNA): TGTGCCAGCAGTATAACAATGGGACAGGAGAACACTGAAGCTTTCTTT.

This rearrangement joins TRBV5-6 to TRBJ1-3; unclear D gene. This CDR3 is built from 14 residues. Deletions cut 1 base from V and 0 bases from J, with 5 bases between. Germline CDR1 reads SGHDT; CDR2 reads YYEEEE. The CDR3 sequence: CASSLLSSGNTIYF. The CDR3 bases are TGTGCCAGCAGCTTGCTCAGCTCTGGAAACACCATATATTTT.

V and J are TRBV19 and TRBJ1-1, with 9 bases fitting TRBD1. V was clipped by 6 bases and J by 1 base; unmatched bases: 3. The CDR3 covers 14 residues. Germline assignment: CDR1 LNHDA and CDR2 SQIVND (reference sequence). In nucleotides, the CDR3 is TGTGCCAGTAGCCAACAGGGGGCGAACACTGAAGCTTTCTTT. It encodes CASSQQGANTEAFF.

The rearrangement joins TRBV7-9 to TRBJ2-5; D is ambiguous. This CDR3 has 15 residues. The V and J ends lost 6 bases and 0 bases respectively, with 14 bases between them. Germline V gene sequence: CDR1 SEHNR, CDR2 FQNEAQ (reference sequence). CDR3 residues: CASRSRTVHQETQYF. The CDR3 coding sequence is TGTGCCAGCAGATCGCGCACAGTTCACCAAGAGACCCAGTACTTC.